This T cell receptor (beta chain) was identified in a study of blood T cell repertoires in COVID-19. Study-level information: Samples of COVID-19 (acute and convalescent) were obtained from the United States, Italy and Spain. PBMCs, B-cell-depleted T cells, or T cells provided the cDNA or gDNA that made up the material.

TCRdb's copy holds only in-frame clones and misses some; the assay was immunoSEQ multiplex PCR. The data contain around 97,000 clones, roughly nine tenths of them seen just once; the ten biggest clones take up approximately 3.4%. The length of the CDR3 is 14 residues. Germline V CDR1 and CDR2: ENHRY, SYGVKD. With V trimmed by 4 bases and J by 1 base, 1 base remained unmatched. This receptor was obtained from a woman aged 55-69 years with acute or convalescent COVID-19. V gene TRBV10-3 combines with J gene TRBJ2-3; 8 nucleotides line up with TRBD2. Sequenced: peripheral blood. The CDR3 DNA sequence: TGTGCCATCAGTGTTAGCGGGGGCACAGATACGCAGTATTTT. Residues: CAISVSGGTDTQYF.